This record covers a single TCR beta chain. In the source study's methods: Estimates of nucleated cell counts were drawn from the amplification of reference gene primers. The table came from immunoSEQ multiplex PCR; TCRdb's copy has only in-frame clones and leaves some out. For V, J and clone size, that table is used; D and trimming come from the DNA. The sample holds around 30,000 clones; about 89% are singletons and the top ten take around 0.53%. This entry comes from a study of blood T cell repertoires in COVID-19. Across the whole study: The United States, Italy and Spain supplied acute and convalescent COVID-19 samples. In each case, the material was cDNA or gDNA derived from T cells, B-cell-depleted T cells, or PBMCs.

The CDR3 is 19 residues long. V was clipped by 3 bases and J by 0 bases; unmatched bases: 10. Looked up from germline, CDR1 is MNHEY and CDR2 is SVGEGT. J is TRBJ1-6 and V is TRBV6-2 or TRBV6-3, with 8 bases identical to TRBD1. The receptor's source is a middle-aged woman with active or convalescent COVID-19. Source material: peripheral blood. CDR3 DNA sequence: TGTGCCAGCAGTTATCTACAGGGGGTTCAAACCTCCTATAATTCACCCCTCCACTTT. This translates into CASSYLQGVQTSYNSPLHF.